The rows below give T cell receptor beta chains drawn from one sample of a study of blood T cell repertoires in COVID-19. Measured with immunoSEQ multiplex PCR; TCRdb has only the in-frame clones, and not every one. The table records tens of thousands of clones, about 80% of them present only once. The sample consisted of peripheral blood. The receptors derive from a human donor in a cohort sampled during active COVID-19. The CDR3 runs from the conserved cysteine through the conserved F or W. Fields, in order: D gene, V gene, clone size, J gene, CDR3 protein, CDR3 DNA. A D gene is named only where the DNA matches it firmly. Clone size is not always given. Where it is, it says once, few, many or a class for expanded clones.

D gene: TRBD1; V gene: TRBV5-1; clone size: -; J gene: TRBJ1-1; CDR3 protein: CASSPGQGAKPTEAFF; CDR3 DNA: TGCGCCAGCAGCCCCGGACAGGGGGCGAAACCTACTGAAGCTTTCTTT
D gene: -; V gene: TRBV5-1; clone size: -; J gene: TRBJ2-3; CDR3 protein: CASKTSTGSTDTQYF; CDR3 DNA: TGCGCCAGTAAAACTTCGACGGGGAGCACAGATACGCAGTATTTT
D gene: TRBD1; V gene: TRBV2; clone size: -; J gene: TRBJ2-3; CDR3 protein: CASSEPQGATDTQYF; CDR3 DNA: TGTGCCAGCAGTGAACCCCAGGGGGCTACAGATACGCAGTATTTT
D gene: TRBD1; V gene: TRBV4-1; clone size: -; J gene: TRBJ2-2; CDR3 protein: CASSWDRTGGTGELFF; CDR3 DNA: TGCGCCAGCAGCTGGGACAGGACAGGGGGAACCGGGGAGCTGTTTTTT
D gene: TRBD1; V gene: TRBV7-9; clone size: -; J gene: TRBJ1-2; CDR3 protein: CASSLGTGPANYGYTF; CDR3 DNA: TGTGCCAGCAGCTTAGGGACAGGGCCAGCTAACTATGGCTACACCTTC
D gene: TRBD1; V gene: TRBV6-1; clone size: -; J gene: TRBJ2-2; CDR3 protein: CASSELGQISTGELFF; CDR3 DNA: TGTGCCAGCAGTGAACTGGGACAGATTTCCACCGGGGAGCTGTTTTTT
D gene: -; V gene: TRBV10-3; clone size: once; J gene: TRBJ1-4; CDR3 protein: CAISDPGQRATNEKLFF; CDR3 DNA: TGTGCCATCAGTGACCCTGGACAGCGAGCAACTAATGAAAAACTGTTTTTT
D gene: TRBD2; V gene: TRBV11-2; clone size: -; J gene: TRBJ2-3; CDR3 protein: CASSLGRQLSTDTQYF; CDR3 DNA: TGTGCCAGCAGCCTCGGGAGGCAGCTTAGCACAGATACGCAGTATTTT
D gene: TRBD1; V gene: TRBV6-4; clone size: -; J gene: TRBJ2-1; CDR3 protein: CASSAEGQGANEQFF; CDR3 DNA: TGTGCCAGCAGTGCCGAGGGACAGGGGGCAAATGAGCAGTTCTTC
D gene: -; V gene: TRBV7-9; clone size: -; J gene: TRBJ1-2; CDR3 protein: CASSLQGGDGYTF; CDR3 DNA: TGTGCCAGCAGCTTACAGGGAGGGGATGGCTACACCTTC
D gene: -; V gene: TRBV7-3; clone size: -; J gene: TRBJ2-2; CDR3 protein: CASSLTSGLTGELFF; CDR3 DNA: TGTGCCAGCAGCTTAACGTCGGGTCTAACCGGGGAGCTGTTTTTT
D gene: -; V gene: TRBV4-1; clone size: -; J gene: TRBJ1-1; CDR3 protein: CASSQPTGRNTEAFF; CDR3 DNA: TGCGCCAGCAGCCAACCGACAGGCAGGAACACTGAAGCTTTCTTT
D gene: -; V gene: TRBV6-1; clone size: -; J gene: TRBJ2-7; CDR3 protein: CASSEGAGGTHEQYF; CDR3 DNA: TGTGCCAGCAGTGAAGGTGCAGGGGGGACCCACGAGCAGTACTTC
D gene: TRBD2; V gene: TRBV24-1; clone size: -; J gene: TRBJ2-3; CDR3 protein: CATSDPPGLAGGEGTDTQYF; CDR3 DNA: TGTGCCACCAGTGACCCCCCGGGACTAGCGGGGGGGGAGGGCACAGATACGCAGTATTTT
D gene: -; V gene: TRBV10-1; clone size: few; J gene: TRBJ2-3; CDR3 protein: CASSARLEDTQYF; CDR3 DNA: TGCGCCAGCAGTGCCAGACTAGAAGATACGCAGTATTTT
D gene: TRBD1; V gene: TRBV10-2; clone size: -; J gene: TRBJ1-5; CDR3 protein: CASSDDRGNQPQHF; CDR3 DNA: TGCGCCAGCAGTGATGACAGGGGAAATCAGCCCCAGCATTTT
D gene: TRBD1; V gene: TRBV27; clone size: -; J gene: TRBJ1-1; CDR3 protein: CASSLAGPGQGATEAFF; CDR3 DNA: TGTGCCAGCAGTTTAGCCGGTCCGGGACAGGGGGCCACTGAAGCTTTCTTT
D gene: -; V gene: TRBV11-3; clone size: -; J gene: TRBJ2-1; CDR3 protein: CASSLAGSARLNEQFF; CDR3 DNA: TGTGCCAGCAGCTTAGCAGGTAGCGCTAGGTTGAATGAGCAGTTCTTC
D gene: -; V gene: TRBV19; clone size: -; J gene: TRBJ1-5; CDR3 protein: CASTPKEGVLNQPQHF; CDR3 DNA: TGTGCCAGTACCCCGAAGGAAGGGGTTTTGAATCAGCCCCAGCATTTT
D gene: -; V gene: TRBV19; clone size: few; J gene: TRBJ1-2; CDR3 protein: CASSILRRDGYTF; CDR3 DNA: TGTGCCAGTAGTATTCTAAGACGGGATGGCTACACCTTC
D gene: TRBD1; V gene: TRBV19; clone size: -; J gene: TRBJ2-7; CDR3 protein: CASSPTGVREQYF; CDR3 DNA: TGTGCCAGTAGTCCAACAGGGGTGCGGGAGCAGTACTTC
D gene: -; V gene: TRBV12-2; clone size: -; J gene: TRBJ2-5; CDR3 protein: CASRPTLRGGCYQETQYF; CDR3 DNA: TGTGCAAGTCGCCCTACCCTGCGCGGGGGATGCTACCAAGAGACCCAGTACTTC
D gene: -; V gene: TRBV28; clone size: -; J gene: TRBJ1-6; CDR3 protein: CASSGDSSYNSPLHF; CDR3 DNA: TGTGCCAGCAGCGGTGACAGCTCCTATAATTCACCCCTCCACTTT
D gene: -; V gene: TRBV28; clone size: -; J gene: TRBJ2-2; CDR3 protein: CASSFATANTGELFF; CDR3 DNA: TGTGCCAGCAGTTTCGCGACAGCGAACACCGGGGAGCTGTTTTTT
D gene: -; V gene: TRBV6-5; clone size: few; J gene: TRBJ1-6; CDR3 protein: CASSYAGVGLYSPLHF; CDR3 DNA: TGTGCCAGCAGTTACGCAGGGGTAGGCCTTTATTCACCCCTCCACTTT
D gene: TRBD1; V gene: TRBV14; clone size: once; J gene: TRBJ2-7; CDR3 protein: CASSPRTGYEQYF; CDR3 DNA: TGTGCCAGCAGTCCCCGGACAGGCTACGAGCAGTACTTC
D gene: TRBD2; V gene: TRBV2; clone size: -; J gene: TRBJ2-1; CDR3 protein: CASSLAGRDEQFF; CDR3 DNA: TGTGCCAGCTCCTTAGCGGGGAGGGATGAGCAGTTCTTC
D gene: -; V gene: TRBV29-1; clone size: -; J gene: TRBJ2-1; CDR3 protein: CSVISRSYNEQFF; CDR3 DNA: TGCAGCGTTATCAGTCGATCCTACAATGAGCAGTTCTTC
D gene: TRBD1; V gene: TRBV10-3; clone size: -; J gene: TRBJ1-2; CDR3 protein: CAISDQTGALGYTF; CDR3 DNA: TGTGCCATCAGTGACCAGACAGGGGCGCTTGGCTACACCTTC
D gene: -; V gene: TRBV3-1/TRBV3-2; clone size: -; J gene: TRBJ2-3; CDR3 protein: CASSLTGTGIGSTDTQYF; CDR3 DNA: TGTGCCAGCAGCTTAACCGGGACTGGGATTGGGAGCACAGATACGCAGTATTTT
D gene: -; V gene: TRBV7-8; clone size: -; J gene: TRBJ2-7; CDR3 protein: CASSPGSYEQYF; CDR3 DNA: TGTGCCAGCAGCCCAGGCTCCTACGAGCAGTACTTC
D gene: -; V gene: TRBV6-2/TRBV6-3; clone size: -; J gene: TRBJ1-5; CDR3 protein: CASSYQAEVSNQPQHF; CDR3 DNA: TGTGCCAGCAGTTATCAGGCAGAAGTTAGCAATCAGCCCCAGCATTTT